This TCR beta chain was profiled in a study of T-cell memory formation after mild COVID-19. Germline assignment: CDR1 LGHNA and CDR2 YSLEER. Trimming took off 0 bases at V and 0 bases at J, with 12 bases between the two ends. The CDR3 totals 18 residues. This clonotype turned up a few times. The antigen remains undetermined. The TCR alpha and TCR beta cDNA libraries, bearing sample barcodes and UMIs, were generated by 5'RACE using constant-segment primers. MiXCR, run by TCRdb on the 5' RACE reads, gives a single entry per CDR3 protein. Found here are some 410,000 distinct CDR3 sequences, 20% to 30% of them singletons; the top ten hold over 10%. Study outcomes and limitations: Day 37-peaking second-wave clones had unconfirmed SARS-CoV-2 specificity. Among contracting clones, CD4+ were mainly CM/EM and CD8+ enriched in EMRA. In pre-infection memory, a portion of responding clones appeared, which suggested that cross-reactive memory joined.

The specimen was PBMCs or a T cell subset sorted from them (not recorded which). The origin of this receptor is an adult woman who had mild COVID-19 (a few samples of this study predate the infection). Cell type and time point are not known. The chain combines TRBV4-3 with TRBJ2-6; D is unclear. In DNA form, the CDR3 reads TGCGCCAGCAGCCAAGATATTCCCAGTCTCTCTGGGGCCAACGTCCTGACTTTC. Amino acids: CASSQDIPSLSGANVLTF.